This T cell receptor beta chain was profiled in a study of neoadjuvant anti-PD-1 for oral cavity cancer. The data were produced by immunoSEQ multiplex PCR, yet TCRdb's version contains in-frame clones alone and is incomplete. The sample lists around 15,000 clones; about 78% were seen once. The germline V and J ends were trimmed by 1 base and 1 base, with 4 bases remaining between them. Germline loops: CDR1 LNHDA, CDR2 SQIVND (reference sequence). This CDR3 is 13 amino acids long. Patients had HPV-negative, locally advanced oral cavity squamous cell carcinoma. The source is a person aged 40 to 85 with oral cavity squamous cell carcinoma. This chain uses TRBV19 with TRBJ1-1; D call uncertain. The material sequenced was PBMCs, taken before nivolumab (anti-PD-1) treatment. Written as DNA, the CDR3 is TGTGCCAGTAGTATAGTCAAGAACACTGAAGCTTTCTTT. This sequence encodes CASSIVKNTEAFF.